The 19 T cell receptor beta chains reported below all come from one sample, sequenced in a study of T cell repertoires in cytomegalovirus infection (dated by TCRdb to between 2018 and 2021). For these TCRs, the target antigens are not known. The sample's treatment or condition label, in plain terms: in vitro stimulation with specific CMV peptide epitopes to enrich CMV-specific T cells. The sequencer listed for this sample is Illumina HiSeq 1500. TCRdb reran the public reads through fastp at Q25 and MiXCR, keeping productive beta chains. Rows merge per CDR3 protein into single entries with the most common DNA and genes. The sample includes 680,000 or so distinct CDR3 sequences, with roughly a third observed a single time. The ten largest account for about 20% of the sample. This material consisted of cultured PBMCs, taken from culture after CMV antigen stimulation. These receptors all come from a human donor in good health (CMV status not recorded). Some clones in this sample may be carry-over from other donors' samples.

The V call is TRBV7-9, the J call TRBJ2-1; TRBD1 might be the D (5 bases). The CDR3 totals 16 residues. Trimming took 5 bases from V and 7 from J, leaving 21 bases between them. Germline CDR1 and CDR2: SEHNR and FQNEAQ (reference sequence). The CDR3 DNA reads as TGTGCCAGCAGCCCCCCTGGGGCAGGGCTGGTAAATGAGCAGTTCTTC. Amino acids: CASSPPGAGLVNEQFF. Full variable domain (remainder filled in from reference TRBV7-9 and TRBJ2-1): DTGVSQNPRHKITKRGQNVTFRCDPISEHNRLYWYRQTLGQGPEFLTYFQNEAQLEKSRLLSDRFSAERPKGSFSTLEIQRTEQGDSAMYLCASSPPGAGLVNEQFFGPGTRLTVL.

The CDR3 reads CSAPAQDTQYF. DNA of the CDR3: TGCAGTGCTCCCGCACAGGATACGCAGTATTTT. The chain has TRBV20-1 and TRBJ2-3; D is undetermined. With 5 bases removed from V and 6 bases from J, the gap between germline ends came to 9 bases. Germline CDR1 reads DFQATT; CDR2 reads SNEGSKA (reference sequence). The CDR3 is 11 residues long.

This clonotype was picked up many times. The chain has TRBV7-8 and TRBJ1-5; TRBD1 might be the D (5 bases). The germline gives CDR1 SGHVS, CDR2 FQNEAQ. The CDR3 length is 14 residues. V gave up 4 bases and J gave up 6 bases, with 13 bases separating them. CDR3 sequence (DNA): TGTGCCAGCAGCTCGGGGACGACGGGTCAGCCCCAGCATTTT. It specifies CASSSGTTGQPQHF.

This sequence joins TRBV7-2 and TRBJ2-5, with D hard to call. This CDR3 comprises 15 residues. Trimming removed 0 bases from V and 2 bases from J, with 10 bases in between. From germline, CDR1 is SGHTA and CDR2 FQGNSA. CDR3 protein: CASSLAWGGQETQYF. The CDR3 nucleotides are TGTGCCAGCAGCTTAGCTTGGGGTGGACAAGAGACCCAGTACTTC.

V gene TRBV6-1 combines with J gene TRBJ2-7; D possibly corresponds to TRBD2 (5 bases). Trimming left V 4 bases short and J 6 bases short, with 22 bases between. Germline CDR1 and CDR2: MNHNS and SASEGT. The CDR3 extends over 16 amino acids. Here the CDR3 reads CASSADDRPGFGEQYF. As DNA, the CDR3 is TGTGCCAGCAGTGCCGACGATCGTCCGGGATTTGGCGAGCAGTACTTC.

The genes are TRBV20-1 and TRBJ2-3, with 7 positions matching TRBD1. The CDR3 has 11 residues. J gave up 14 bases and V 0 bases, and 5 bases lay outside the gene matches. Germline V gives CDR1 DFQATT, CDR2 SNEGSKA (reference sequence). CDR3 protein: CSARDRDSPYF. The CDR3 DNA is TGCAGTGCTAGAGATCGGGACAGTCCGTATTTT.

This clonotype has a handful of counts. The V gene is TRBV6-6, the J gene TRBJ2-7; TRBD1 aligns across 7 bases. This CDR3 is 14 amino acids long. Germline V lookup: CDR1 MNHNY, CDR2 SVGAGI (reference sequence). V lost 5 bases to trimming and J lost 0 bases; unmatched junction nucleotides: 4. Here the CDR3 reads CASSPDRDSYEQYF. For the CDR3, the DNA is TGTGCCAGCAGTCCCGACAGGGACTCCTACGAGCAGTACTTC.

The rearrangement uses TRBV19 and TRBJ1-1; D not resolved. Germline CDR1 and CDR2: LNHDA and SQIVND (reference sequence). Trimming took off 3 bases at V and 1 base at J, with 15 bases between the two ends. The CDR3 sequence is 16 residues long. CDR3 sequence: CASSISPAGTNTEAFF. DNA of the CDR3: TGTGCCAGTAGTATCTCCCCGGCAGGCACGAACACTGAAGCTTTCTTT.

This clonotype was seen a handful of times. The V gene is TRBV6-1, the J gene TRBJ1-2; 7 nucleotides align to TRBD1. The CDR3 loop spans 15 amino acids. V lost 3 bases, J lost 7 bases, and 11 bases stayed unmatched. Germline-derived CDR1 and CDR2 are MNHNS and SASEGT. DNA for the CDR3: TGTGCCAGCAGTGAGCGCGAACAGGGGCGATTTGGCTACACCTTC. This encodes CASSEREQGRFGYTF.

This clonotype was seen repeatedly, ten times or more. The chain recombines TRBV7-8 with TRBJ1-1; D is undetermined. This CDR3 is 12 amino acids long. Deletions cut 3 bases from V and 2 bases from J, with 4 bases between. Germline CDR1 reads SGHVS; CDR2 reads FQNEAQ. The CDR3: CASSFHNTEAFF. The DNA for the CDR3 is TGTGCCAGCAGCTTTCATAACACTGAAGCTTTCTTT.

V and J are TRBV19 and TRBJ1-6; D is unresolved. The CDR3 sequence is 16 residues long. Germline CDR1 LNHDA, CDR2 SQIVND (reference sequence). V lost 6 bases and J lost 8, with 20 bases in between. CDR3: CASSVVGSGFDSPLHF. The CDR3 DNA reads TGTGCCAGTAGCGTCGTGGGCTCGGGTTTTGATTCACCCCTCCACTTT.

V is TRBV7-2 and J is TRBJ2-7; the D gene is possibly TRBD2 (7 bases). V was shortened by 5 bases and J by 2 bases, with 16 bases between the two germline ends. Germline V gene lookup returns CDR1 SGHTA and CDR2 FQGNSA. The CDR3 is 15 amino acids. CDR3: CASSPNGGAAYEQYF. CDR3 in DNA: TGTGCCAGCAGCCCGAATGGGGGGGCGGCCTACGAGCAGTACTTC.

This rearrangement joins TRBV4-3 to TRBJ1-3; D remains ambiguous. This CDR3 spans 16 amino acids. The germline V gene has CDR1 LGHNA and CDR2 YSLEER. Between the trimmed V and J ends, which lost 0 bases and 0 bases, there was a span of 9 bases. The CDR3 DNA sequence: TGCGCCAGCAGCCAAGATTGGAGGATCTCTGGAAACACCATATATTTT. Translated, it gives CASSQDWRISGNTIYF.

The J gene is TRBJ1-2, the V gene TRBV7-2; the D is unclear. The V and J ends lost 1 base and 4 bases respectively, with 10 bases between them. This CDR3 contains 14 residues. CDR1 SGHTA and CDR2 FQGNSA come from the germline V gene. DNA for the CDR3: TGTGCCAGCAGCTTAGGGCGCAGCCTCTATGGCTACACCTTC. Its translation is CASSLGRSLYGYTF.

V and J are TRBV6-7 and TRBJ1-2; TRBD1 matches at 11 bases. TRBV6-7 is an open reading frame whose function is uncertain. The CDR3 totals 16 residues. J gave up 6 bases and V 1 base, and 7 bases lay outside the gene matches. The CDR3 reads CASSYCGTGGKDGYTF. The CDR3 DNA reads TGTGCCAGCAGTTACTGCGGGACAGGGGGAAAGGATGGCTACACCTTC.

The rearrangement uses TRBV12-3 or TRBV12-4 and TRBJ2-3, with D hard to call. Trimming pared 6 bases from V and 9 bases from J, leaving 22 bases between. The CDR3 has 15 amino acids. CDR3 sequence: CASSTTPESGVTQYF. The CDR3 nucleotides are TGTGCCAGCAGCACTACCCCAGAGTCTGGGGTGACGCAGTATTTT.

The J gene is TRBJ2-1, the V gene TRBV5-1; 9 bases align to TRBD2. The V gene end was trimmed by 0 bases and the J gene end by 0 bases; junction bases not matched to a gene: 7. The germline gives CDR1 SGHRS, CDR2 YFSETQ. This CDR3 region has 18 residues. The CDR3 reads CASSLALAGTFSYNEQFF. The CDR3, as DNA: TGCGCCAGCAGCTTGGCGCTAGCGGGGACATTCTCCTACAATGAGCAGTTCTTC.

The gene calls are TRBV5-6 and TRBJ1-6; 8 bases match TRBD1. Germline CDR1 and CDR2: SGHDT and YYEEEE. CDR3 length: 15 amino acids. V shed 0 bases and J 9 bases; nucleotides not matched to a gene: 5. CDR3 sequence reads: CASSLVDRDASPLHF. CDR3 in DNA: TGTGCCAGCAGCTTGGTGGACAGGGACGCTTCACCCCTCCACTTT. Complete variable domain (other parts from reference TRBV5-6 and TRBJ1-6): DAGVTQSPTHLIKTRGQQVTLRCSPKSGHDTVSWYQQALGQGPQFIFQYYEEEERQRGNFPDRFSGHQFPNYSSELNVNALLLGDSALYLCASSLVDRDASPLHFGNGTRLTVT.

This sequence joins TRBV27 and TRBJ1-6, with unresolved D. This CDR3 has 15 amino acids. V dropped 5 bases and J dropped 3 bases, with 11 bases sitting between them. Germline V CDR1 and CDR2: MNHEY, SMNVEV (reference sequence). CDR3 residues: CASSLDEGYNSPLHF. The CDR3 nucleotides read TGTGCCAGCAGTCTCGACGAGGGCTATAATTCACCCCTCCACTTT.